A single sample gave rise to the 20 T cell receptor beta chains below, sequenced in a study of CD8 T cells in ankylosing spondylitis. MiXCR was run by TCRdb on the 5' RACE reads, yielding one entry per CDR3 protein. The sample consists of fewer than 250,000 distinct CDR3 sequences, over 9.5% of them appearing once. Sequences were obtained from blood, either unsorted or a sorted T cell fraction (not recorded which). Receptors originate from a male donor with ankylosing spondylitis or in good health (not recorded which).

In its sample, this clonotype was seen a few times. This chain joins TRBV4-1 and TRBJ2-2; TRBD1 matches at 10 bases. The CDR3 has 17 residues. Trimming cost V 0 bases and J 6 bases; bases outside gene matches: 7. CDR1 is MGHRA and CDR2 is YSYEKL in the germline V gene. As DNA, the CDR3 is TGCGCCAGCAGCCAAGAAACGACAGGGGGCAGGGCCGGGGAGCTGTTTTTT. The encoded protein is CASSQETTGGRAGELFF.

This clonotype was seen many times. The V and J genes are TRBV5-5 and TRBJ2-1, with D perhaps TRBD1 (6 bases). CDR3 length: 15 residues. Looked up from germline, CDR1 is SGHKS and CDR2 is YYEKEE (reference sequence). The ends were cut back, 4 bases at V and 9 bases at J, with 20 bases in the middle. The DNA of the CDR3 is TGTGCCAGCAGCACACAGGGTCGTGAAGGGGGTGAGCAGTTCTTC. Amino acid sequence: CASSTQGREGGEQFF. The whole variable domain, filled in from reference TRBV5-5 and TRBJ2-1, reads DAGVTQSPTHLIKTRGQQVTLRCSPISGHKSVSWYQQVLGQGPQFIFQYYEKEERGRGNFPDRFSARQFPNYSSELNVNALLLGDSALYLCASSTQGREGGEQFFGPGTRLTVL.

V is TRBV2 and J is TRBJ2-6, with 9 bases identical to TRBD1. The CDR3 has 15 amino acids. The V and J ends lost 6 bases and 9 bases, in that order; junction bases with no gene match: 9. The germline CDR1 and CDR2 sequences are SNHLY and FYNNEI. The CDR3 sequence: CASRRGQGFRNVLTF. The CDR3 DNA is TGTGCCAGCAGAAGGGGACAGGGATTCCGCAACGTCCTGACTTTC.

This clonotype was counted at least ten times. CDR3 nucleotide sequence: TGCAGCGTCCAAAGCGGCTACGAGCAGTACTTC. The encoded protein is CSVQSGYEQYF. The chain is built from TRBV29-1 and TRBJ2-7, with a weak D call TRBD2 (5 bases). Germline V gene data show CDR1 as SQVTM and CDR2 as ANQGSEA. The CDR3 runs to 11 residues. V gave up 6 bases and J gave up 3 bases, with 9 bases separating them.

This clonotype was detected many times. The genes are TRBV20-1 and TRBJ1-6; perhaps TRBD1 as D (6 bases). Germline V gene data show CDR1 as DFQATT and CDR2 as SNEGSKA (reference sequence). Trimming removed 5 bases from V and 3 bases from J, with 17 bases in between. The CDR3 is made up of 16 amino acids. CDR3 DNA sequence: TGCAGTGCTCGGGGGGGGAGAGGGGGCTATAATTCACCCCTCCACTTT. Its translation is CSARGGRGGYNSPLHF.

This clonotype was picked up many times. This chain uses TRBV5-1 with TRBJ2-5; 8 bases map to TRBD1. CDR1 is SGHRS and CDR2 is YFSETQ in the germline V gene. J gave up 0 bases and V 7 bases, and 2 bases lay outside the gene matches. This CDR3 is 13 amino acids long. The DNA for the CDR3 is TGCGCCAGCGGACAGGGATACCAAGAGACCCAGTACTTC. Protein product: CASGQGYQETQYF.

Ten or more counts support this clonotype. The chain has TRBV11-3 and TRBJ2-2; D might be TRBD1 or TRBD2, each matching 6 bases. The V gene's germline CDR1 is SGHNT and CDR2 YENEEA. Trimming pared 2 bases from V and 3 bases from J, leaving 10 bases between. The CDR3 sequence is 15 residues long. CDR3 in DNA: TGTGCCAGCAGCTTACCCGGGGGCGACACCGGGGAGCTGTTTTTT. It is translated as CASSLPGGDTGELFF.

This clonotype was detected only a few times. The chain recombines TRBV20-1 with TRBJ1-3; D ambiguous. The V end was cut by 3 bases, the J end by 0 bases, with 9 bases between. CDR3 size: 14 residues. Looked up from germline, CDR1 is DFQATT and CDR2 is SNEGSKA (reference sequence). The CDR3 loop reads CSASRDRSGNTIYF. The DNA of the CDR3 is TGCAGTGCTAGTCGGGATCGCTCTGGAAACACCATATATTTT.

This clonotype was seen a single time. A much larger clone differs by one base, so this may be a read error. The V and J genes are TRBV7-2 and TRBJ2-1, with D possibly TRBD2 on 6 matching bases. From germline, CDR1 is SGHTA and CDR2 FQGNSA. This CDR3 contains 16 residues. V lost 1 base to trimming and J lost 9 bases, with 19 bases between them. The CDR3 DNA follows: TGTGCCAGCAGCTTAGGCGGGACTGGAGGAGTTATTGAGCAGTTCTTC. Translation: CASSLGGTGGVIEQFF.

The sample holds many counts of this clonotype. The V gene is TRBV3-1, the J gene TRBJ2-1; no clear D gene. The CDR3 sequence is 14 residues long. V dropped 2 bases and J dropped 9 bases, with 14 bases sitting between them. Germline V gene sequence: CDR1 LGHDT, CDR2 YNNKEL (reference sequence). The CDR3 DNA follows: TGTGCCAGCAGCCAATTTGACGCTCTCTCTGAGCAGTTCTTC. Amino acids: CASSQFDALSEQFF.

This clonotype was seen many times. The V call is TRBV15, the J call TRBJ2-3, with D possibly matching TRBD2 (6 bases). Germline V gene data show CDR1 as LNHNV and CDR2 as YYDKDF (reference sequence). Between the trimmed V and J ends, which lost 0 bases and 2 bases, there was a span of 21 bases. The CDR3 consists of 19 residues. The CDR3 protein is CATSRDPPRPGTATDTQYF. CDR3 nucleotide sequence: TGTGCCACCAGCAGAGATCCTCCCCGACCTGGGACTGCCACAGATACGCAGTATTTT.

This clonotype was seen ten or more times. The chain is built from TRBV6-2 or TRBV6-3 and TRBJ1-5, with 7 bases lining up with TRBD1. Germline CDR1 reads MNHEY; CDR2 reads SVGEGT. CDR3 length: 15 amino acids. J lost 6 bases, V lost 7 bases, and 12 bases had no gene match. The CDR3 loop reads CASNRGIGVSQPQHF. Written as DNA, the CDR3 is TGTGCCAGCAACAGGGGCATAGGGGTGAGTCAGCCCCAGCATTTT.

This clonotype was detected ten times or more. This chain links TRBV27 with TRBJ2-2, with 11 bases fitting TRBD1. Germline loops: CDR1 MNHEY, CDR2 SMNVEV (reference sequence). J gave up 5 bases and V 4 bases, and 3 bases lay outside the gene matches. This CDR3 has 15 amino acids. CDR3 sequence reads: CASSWGTGGTGELFF. DNA of the CDR3: TGTGCCAGCAGTTGGGGGACAGGGGGGACCGGGGAGCTGTTTTTT.

This clonotype was seen at least ten times. V gene TRBV5-6 combines with J gene TRBJ1-4; 9 bases align to TRBD1. The ends lost 4 bases at V and 14 bases at J; junction bases unmatched: 3. CDR1 is SGHDT and CDR2 is YYEEEE in the germline V gene. The CDR3 spans 11 residues. CDR3 bases: TGTGCCAGCAGCCAGGGACAGGGCCTGTTTTTT. This codes for CASSQGQGLFF.

This clonotype was picked up a small number of times. The chain recombines TRBV6-1 with TRBJ2-3; the D gene is possibly TRBD2 (6 bases). Per the germline V gene, CDR1 is MNHNS and CDR2 is SASEGT. Trimming removed 10 bases from V and 1 base from J, with 18 bases in between. The CDR3 runs 15 residues. CDR3 in amino acids: CAINRVGGGTDTQYF. The CDR3 DNA reads TGTGCCATCAACCGAGTGGGCGGGGGCACAGATACGCAGTATTTT.

This clonotype was counted at least ten times. The chain recombines TRBV6-6 with TRBJ2-2, with a weak D call TRBD2 (5 bases). This CDR3 is 14 amino acids long. CDR1 is MNHNY and CDR2 is SVGAGI in the germline V gene (reference sequence). The V and J ends lost 2 bases and 1 base respectively, with 5 bases between them. The CDR3 spells CASSYGLNTGELFF. The CDR3 DNA sequence: TGTGCCAGCAGTTACGGACTGAACACCGGGGAGCTGTTTTTT.

As for this clonotype: No DNA is shown, since the ends of the CDR3 on it are uncertain; the CDR3 is the one TCRdb lists. The J gene is TRBJ2-7, the V gene TRBV7-5; the tabulated D call, TRBD2, remains unverified against the DNA. TRBV7-5 is noted as a pseudogene. The CDR3 has 17 amino acids, counting both end residues. The CDR3 spells CISVSEASGAGSHEQYF.

In its sample, this clonotype was seen many times. The chain has TRBV27 and TRBJ1-6; D may be TRBD1 (5 bases). The CDR3 length is 15 residues. Germline-derived CDR1 and CDR2 are MNHEY and SMNVEV (reference sequence). With 3 bases removed from V and 9 bases from J, the gap between germline ends came to 15 bases. CDR3 loop: CASSLSGAVGSPLHF. CDR3 sequence (DNA): TGTGCCAGCAGTTTGTCTGGGGCGGTTGGTTCACCCCTCCACTTT.

This clonotype was seen many times. V gene TRBV15 combines with J gene TRBJ2-7; D possibly corresponds to TRBD1 (5 bases). V lost 6 bases and J lost 4, with 10 bases in between. The CDR3 runs to 12 residues. CDR1 is LNHNV, CDR2 YYDKDF, per germline (reference sequence). The DNA of the CDR3 is TGTGCCACCAGAGGGGCAGGGTACGAGCAGTACTTC. It encodes CATRGAGYEQYF.

This clonotype appeared many times. The genes are TRBV2 and TRBJ1-1; D might be TRBD1 (6 bases). V was trimmed by 3 bases and J by 8 bases, leaving 13 bases between them. The germline V gene has CDR1 SNHLY and CDR2 FYNNEI. The CDR3 contains 13 residues. The CDR3 protein is CASSDRGVTEAFF. In nucleotides, the CDR3 is TGTGCCAGCAGTGACAGGGGTGTAACAGAAGCTTTCTTT.